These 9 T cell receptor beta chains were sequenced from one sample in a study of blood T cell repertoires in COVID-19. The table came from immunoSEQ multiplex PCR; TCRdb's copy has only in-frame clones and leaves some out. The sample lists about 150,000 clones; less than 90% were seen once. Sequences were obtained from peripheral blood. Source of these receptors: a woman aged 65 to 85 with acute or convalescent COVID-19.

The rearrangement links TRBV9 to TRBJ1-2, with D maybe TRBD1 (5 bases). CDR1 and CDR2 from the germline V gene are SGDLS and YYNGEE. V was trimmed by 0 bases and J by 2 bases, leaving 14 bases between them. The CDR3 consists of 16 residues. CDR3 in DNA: TGTGCCAGCAGCGTAGTCGGGCAGGGAGGCAACTATGGCTACACCTTC. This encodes CASSVVGQGGNYGYTF. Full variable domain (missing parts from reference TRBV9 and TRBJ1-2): DSGVTQTPKHLITATGQRVTLRCSPRSGDLSVYWYQQSLDQGLQFLIQYYNGEERAKGNILERFSAQQFPDLHSELNLSSLELGDSALYFCASSVVGQGGNYGYTFGSGTRLTVV.

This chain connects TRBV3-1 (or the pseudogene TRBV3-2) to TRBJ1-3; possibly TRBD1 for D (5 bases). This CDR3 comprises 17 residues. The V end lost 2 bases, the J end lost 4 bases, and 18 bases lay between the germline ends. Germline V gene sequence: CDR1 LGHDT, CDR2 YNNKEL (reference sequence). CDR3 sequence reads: CASSQLGGGASGNTIYF. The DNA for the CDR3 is TGTGCCAGCAGCCAATTAGGAGGAGGGGCTTCCGGAAACACCATATATTTT.

The CDR3 bases are TGCGCCAGCAGCTTTGAGGCCCTTAATGAGCAGTTCTTC. This sequence encodes CASSFEALNEQFF. The J gene is TRBJ2-1, the V gene TRBV5-1; the D is unclear. Germline loops: CDR1 SGHRS, CDR2 YFSETQ. CDR3 length: 13 residues. Trimming shortened V by 2 bases and J by 7 bases, and 10 bases separated the two germline ends.

In DNA form, the CDR3 reads TGTGCCAGCAGTTCCCCCGGGAGGACCCACAATGAGCAGTTCTTC. Its translation is CASSSPGRTHNEQFF. The rearrangement links TRBV27 to TRBJ2-1, with 7 bases lining up with TRBD2. Losses at the gene ends were 4 bases for V and 5 bases for J; bases not matched to a gene: 8. The CDR3 is made up of 15 amino acids. The germline CDR1 and CDR2 sequences are MNHEY and SMNVEV (reference sequence).

The CDR3 DNA is TGTGCCAGCAGAAAGTCCCACACGGGTTCACCCCTCCACTTT. Protein sequence: CASRKSHTGSPLHF. This chain links TRBV9 with TRBJ1-6; D unclear. The V gene's germline CDR1 is SGDLS and CDR2 YYNGEE. This CDR3 has 14 amino acids. Trimming removed 5 bases at V and 9 bases at J, with 15 bases between.

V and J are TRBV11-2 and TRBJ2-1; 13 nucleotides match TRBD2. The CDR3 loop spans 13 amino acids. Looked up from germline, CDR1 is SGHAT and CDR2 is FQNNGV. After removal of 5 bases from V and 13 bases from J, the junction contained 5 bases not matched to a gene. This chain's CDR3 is CASSLLAGGTQFF. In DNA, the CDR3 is TGTGCCAGCAGCCTACTAGCGGGGGGGACACAGTTCTTC.

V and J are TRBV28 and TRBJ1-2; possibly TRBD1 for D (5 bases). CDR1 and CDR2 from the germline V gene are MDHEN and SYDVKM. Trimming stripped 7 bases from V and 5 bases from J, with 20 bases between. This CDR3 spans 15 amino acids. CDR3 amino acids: CASTLGVLGGYGYTF. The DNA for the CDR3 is TGTGCCAGCACCCTAGGGGTCTTGGGGGGGTATGGCTACACCTTC.

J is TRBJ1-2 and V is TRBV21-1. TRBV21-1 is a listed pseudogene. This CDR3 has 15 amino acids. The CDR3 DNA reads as TGTGCCAGCAGCAAAAGCAATCCATTTAACTATGGCTACACCTTC. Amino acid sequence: CASSKSNPFNYGYTF.

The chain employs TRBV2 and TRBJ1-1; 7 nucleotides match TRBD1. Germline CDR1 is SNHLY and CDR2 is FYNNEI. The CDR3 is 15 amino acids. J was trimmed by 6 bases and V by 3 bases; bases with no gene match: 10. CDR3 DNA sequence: TGTGCCAGCAGTGAGAAGACCACAGGGGCCCCTGAAGCTTTCTTT. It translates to CASSEKTTGAPEAFF.